The present TCR beta chain was sequenced within a study of vaccination effects on CD4 cells after COVID-19. Antigen-specific CD4+ T cell clonotypes were called by their expansion after viral peptide-pool culture in ViraFEST. Following culture for roughly 10 days, CD4+ T cells were isolated. Participants received two doses of either the BNT162b2 or mRNA-1273 vaccine. Clones were read by immunoSEQ multiplex PCR, and TCRdb kept only the in-frame ones, dropping some. This sample has 25,000 to 30,000 clones; around 74% occur once, and the top ten carry about 17%. The germline V gene encodes CDR1 SNHLY and CDR2 FYNNEI. Trimming stripped 2 bases from V and 6 bases from J, with 10 bases between. CDR3 size: 14 residues. As for this clone: Its target is not known.

This clonotype was sampled from a human donor who received a COVID-19 vaccine. The sequencing used CD4+ T cells from PBMCs cultured with HCoV-OC43 spike peptides, collected after COVID-19 vaccination. Stated subset: HCoV-OC43 spike overlapping peptide pool stimulation. The chain employs TRBV2 and TRBJ1-4; D may be TRBD1 (6 bases). The CDR3 sequence: CASSERQVYEKLFF. The CDR3 DNA reads as TGTGCCAGCAGTGAACGACAGGTGTATGAAAAACTGTTTTTT.